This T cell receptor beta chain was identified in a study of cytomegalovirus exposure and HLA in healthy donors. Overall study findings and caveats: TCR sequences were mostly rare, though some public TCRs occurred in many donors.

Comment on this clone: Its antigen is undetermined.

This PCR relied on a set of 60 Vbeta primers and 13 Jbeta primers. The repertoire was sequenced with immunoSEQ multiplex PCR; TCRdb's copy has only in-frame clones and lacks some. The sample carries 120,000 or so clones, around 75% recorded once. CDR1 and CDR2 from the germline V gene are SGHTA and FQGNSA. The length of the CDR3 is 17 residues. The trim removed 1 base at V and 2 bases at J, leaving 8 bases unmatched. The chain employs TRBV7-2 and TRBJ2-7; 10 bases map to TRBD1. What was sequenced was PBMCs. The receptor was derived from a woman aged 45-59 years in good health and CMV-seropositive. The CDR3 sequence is CASSLGGPGTGAYEQYF. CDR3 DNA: TGTGCCAGCAGCTTAGGAGGTCCGGGGACAGGGGCCTACGAGCAGTACTTC.